This TCR beta chain was recorded in a study of blood T cells in healthy people across ages. Germline V gene lookup returns CDR1 SGHRS and CDR2 YFSETQ. The length of the CDR3 is 15 residues. Trimming left V 0 bases short and J 4 bases short, with 12 bases between. A second PCR of about 7 to 12 cycles used a sample-barcoded 5' primer and a J-beta primer mix. TCRdb ran MiXCR on the 5' RACE reads and lists one entry per CDR3 protein. The table includes about 1.6 million distinct CDR3 sequences, about 31% detected once. The sequence was collected from a woman aged 25 to 39 in good health. Sequences were obtained from blood. This chain links TRBV5-1 with TRBJ2-3, with D possibly matching TRBD1 (6 bases). CDR3 sequence reads: CASSLEGGWADTQYF. CDR3 bases: TGCGCCAGCAGCTTGGAAGGGGGTTGGGCAGATACGCAGTATTTT.